A single sample gave rise to the 3 T cell receptor beta chains below, sequenced in a study of blood T cells in healthy people across ages. Combining a sample-barcoded 5' primer with a J-beta primer mix, a second PCR ran for roughly 6 to 11 cycles. TCRdb re-analysed the 5' RACE reads in MiXCR, keeping a single row per CDR3 protein. The data show hundreds of thousands of distinct CDR3 sequences, with around a quarter seen just once and approximately 3.5% held by the top ten. These data also featured in a second study, about T cells of mothers and their children.

Sample: blood. The receptors originated from a boy between 2 and 10 years old in good health.

This clonotype was observed a single time. V is TRBV10-3 and J is TRBJ2-7; D perhaps matches TRBD2 (7 bases). Trimming removed 8 bases from V and 0 bases from J, with 17 bases in between. There are 15 residues in the CDR3. Looked up from germline, CDR1 is ENHRY and CDR2 is SYGVKD. The CDR3 loop reads CAIGGASDSSYEQYF. The CDR3 nucleotides are TGTGCCATCGGGGGGGCCAGCGACAGCTCCTACGAGCAGTACTTC.

The J gene is TRBJ2-5, the V gene TRBV4-1; 8 bases are a match to TRBD2. Germline CDR1 reads MGHRA; CDR2 reads YSYEKL. The CDR3 runs 15 residues. V trimming: 1 base; J trimming: 5 bases; junction bases outside the gene matches: 6. In DNA, the CDR3 is TGCGCCAGCAGCCAAGGTCCGGGGGGGAGGGAGACCCAGTACTTC. Protein: CASSQGPGGRETQYF.

This clonotype was recorded a few times. The V gene is TRBV24-1, the J gene TRBJ2-7; the match to TRBD1 covers 7 bases. Germline CDR1 reads KGHDR; CDR2 reads SFDVKD. The CDR3 runs 11 residues. V lost 12 bases to trimming and J lost 3 bases; unmatched junction nucleotides: 4. CDR3 amino acids: CAVQGIYEQYF. In DNA form, the CDR3 reads TGTGCCGTACAGGGGATCTACGAGCAGTACTTC.